The clone carrying this T cell receptor beta chain turned up a few times. Antigen unknown. V was pared by 5 bases and J by 3 bases, with 2 bases of the junction left unmatched. The CDR3 extends over 13 amino acids. Germline CDR1 reads MNHEY; CDR2 reads SVGAGI. 60 Vbeta and 13 Jbeta primers were used in PCR. Here immunoSEQ multiplex PCR was the method, and the copy in TCRdb shows in-frame clones only, minus some. The sample contains some 110,000 clones, around 82% of which appear only once. The data stem from a study of cytomegalovirus exposure and HLA in healthy donors. The study, taken as a whole, reports: Rarity marked most TCR sequences, yet some public TCRs occurred in many donors.

The clonotype originates from a man in his fifties in good health and CMV-seronegative. The J gene is TRBJ1-1, the V gene TRBV6-5, with TRBD1 matching 8 bases. The sample comprised PBMCs. DNA of the CDR3: TGTGCCAGCAGTACGGACAGGGACACTGAAGCTTTCTTT. This sequence encodes CASSTDRDTEAFF.